This entry features one T cell receptor beta chain sequence. CD45RO-negative, CCR7-positively selected cells formed the naive CD8 fraction, excluding terminally differentiated effector memory CD45RA+ cells. The sample is drawn from a study of shared clonotypes between healthy human individuals. CDR3 length equals 15 residues. The junction had 4 bases not matched to a gene; V was cut back by 3 bases and J by 1 base. CDR1 and CDR2 (germline): MGHRA, YSYEKL. The authors split each subset's genomic DNA evenly across several immunoSEQ plates. Measured with immunoSEQ multiplex PCR; TCRdb has only the in-frame clones, and not every one. The sample contains roughly 550,000 clones, 95% of which appear only once.

This sequence joins TRBV4-1 and TRBJ1-1; 8 bases align to TRBD1. Material: naive CD8+ T cells sorted from blood. The TCR was taken from a woman aged 25 to 39 in good health. In DNA form, the CDR3 reads TGCGCCAGCAGCCACCAGGACAGGGCGAACACTGAAGCTTTCTTT. Translating gives CASSHQDRANTEAFF.